This entry features one T cell receptor (beta chain) sequence. This clone was counted between two and nine times. The antigen it binds to is not known. No quality values exist for individual bases; no much larger clone is one base distant. From a lookup of the germline V gene, CDR1 and CDR2 are SGHVS and FNYEAQ. From the cysteine up to the phenylalanine, the CDR3 has a length of 15 residues. The kept DNA is CDR3 alone, 45 bases in frame from the first base. V has 5 bases trimmed and J has 7 bases trimmed; junction bases matching no gene number 11. Each PCR received spiked-in synthetic TCR analog templates so that absolute template abundance could be estimated from read counts. Using the immunoSEQ assay, TCRbeta CDR3 regions were amplified from genomic DNA with bias-controlled V and J gene primers. Sequencing of rearranged TCRbeta segments was done at approximately 20X coverage. Concerning the study's data processing: Clustering was used to correct sequencing errors, and CDR3s were annotated against IMGT to assign V, D and J genes. Only productive TCRbeta rearrangements were used in downstream analyses, excluding out-of-frame or stop-codon sequences. Clonality was calculated as one minus the Shannon entropy normalized by the log of the number of unique productive sequences. Fisher's exact test with Benjamini-Hochberg correction, using a cutoff of adjusted p below 0.01, was how clones that differed between time points or between blood and tumor were identified. This immuneACCESS table, as held by TCRdb, lists in-frame sequences with V and J called but not all clones. Of the missing ones, under half trace to an unresolved V gene in checked studies; the others have no known cause. That table supplies the V and J calls and clone size; D and trimming were determined from the DNA. The sample table lists about 55,000 clones, approximately 75% of them with a count of one. More than 3.5% of the sample is taken by the ten largest.

A total of 29 patients with locally advanced or metastatic urothelial carcinoma, treated at Memorial Sloan Kettering on a trial protocol, made up the cohort. Peripheral blood mononuclear cells were collected pretreatment and during treatment, at between 1 and 8 total time points per patient. The Qiagen DNeasy Blood extraction kit was used to purify genomic DNA from total PBMCs and from tumor samples. PBMCs were collected pretreatment and during treatment, and were isolated and stored as previously described. The data are from a study of PD-L1 blockade in urothelial cancer (TCRdb year 2017). About the investigation overall: Every patient began therapy in the mid-2010s and was given atezolizumab 1,200 mg intravenously every 3 weeks. About 90% of the 29 patients were males with bladder-origin urothelial cancer, and about 65% of the roughly 30 reported a prior smoking history. Patients had an ECOG performance status of 0 or 1 and had received between 0 and 3 prior chemotherapy regimens. Blood samples were analyzed 3 weeks after the start of treatment (second dose) and 6 weeks after the start of treatment. A median of about 150,000 T cells and fewer than 85,000 unique TCRs was obtained from blood samples, and a median clonality of approximately 0.08 was observed. An exploratory multi-omic analysis was conducted of the somatic, immune and clinical correlates of response to PD-L1 blockade with atezolizumab in urothelial cancer. TCR sequencing covered pretreatment tumor samples and matched, serially collected peripheral blood taken before and after atezolizumab treatment. Durable clinical benefit meant progression-free survival longer than 6 months, and TCR features were also tested against progression-free and overall survival. In the same patients, pretreatment tumors underwent whole exome sequencing and RNA sequencing in addition to TCR sequencing. Eight to ten patients achieved durable clinical benefit and approximately 20 did not. Pretreatment blood TCR-seq was available for twenty-nine patients, at least one posttreatment blood collection was obtained for roughly 25 patients, and tumor TCR-seq was available for roughly 25 patients.

Study-level results and caveats: Greater expansion of tumor-associated TCR clones in peripheral blood 3 weeks after the start of treatment was observed in patients with durable benefit (n of about 22, p = 0.022). Small sample size (n ≈ 30) and many exploratory analyses mean the results are intended to be hypothesis-generating. A pretreatment peripheral blood TCR clonality below the median was linked to improved progression-free and overall survival.

The chain employs TRBV7-6 and TRBJ1-5; TRBD1 fits 7 bases in the junction. This TCR came from an older man with urothelial cancer. The sample here was PBMCs, taken around atezolizumab (anti-PD-L1) treatment. The CDR3 reads as follows: CASSPLQGWEQPQHF. The sequenced DNA: TGTGCCAGCAGCCCCCTACAGGGGTGGGAACAGCCCCAGCATTTT. Outside the CDR3, residues come from the reference TRBV7-6 and TRBJ1-5 proteins, so the full variable domain is: GAGVSQSPRYKVTKRGQDVALRCDPISGHVSLYWYRQALGQGPEFLTYFNYEAQQDKSGLPNDRFSAERPEGSISTLTIQRTEQRDSAMYRCASSPLQGWEQPQHFGDGTRLSIL.